The next 22 T cell receptor beta chains were all read from a single sample in a study of blood T cell repertoires in COVID-19. Using immunoSEQ multiplex PCR, the repertoire was profiled, and TCRdb retains in-frame clones only, with some absent. The repertoire consists of roughly 260,000 clones, with about 91% occurring once and the leading ten covering about 2.5%. Specimen: peripheral blood. These receptors came from a person aged 18-35 years with COVID-19, enrolled during active disease.

V gene TRBV14 combines with J gene TRBJ1-4; 8 bases align to TRBD1. Germline CDR1 is SGHDN and CDR2 is FVKESK. V lost 2 bases, J lost 3 bases, and 2 bases stayed unmatched. There are 15 residues in the CDR3. The DNA for the CDR3 is TGTGCCAGCAGCCAAACAGGGGGACCTAATGAAAAACTGTTTTTT. Protein sequence: CASSQTGGPNEKLFF. The full variable domain, its missing parts supplied by reference TRBV14 and TRBJ1-4, is EAGVTQFPSHSVIEKGQTVTLRCDPISGHDNLYWYRRVMGKEIKFLLHFVKESKQDESGMPNNRFLAERTGGTYSTLKVQPAELEDSGVYFCASSQTGGPNEKLFFGSGTQLSVL.

This clone was counted between two and nine times. This chain uses TRBV10-3 with TRBJ1-1; tentatively, D is TRBD1 (6 bases). This CDR3 is 12 amino acids long. Germline assignment: CDR1 ENHRY and CDR2 SYGVKD. Trimming stripped 4 bases from V and 4 bases from J, with 7 bases between. The CDR3 bases are TGTGCCATCAGTGGAGGGGGCACTGAAGCTTTCTTT. Residues: CAISGGGTEAFF.

The V call is TRBV9, the J call TRBJ2-5, with a tentative D call TRBD2 (6 bases). Looked up from germline, CDR1 is SGDLS and CDR2 is YYNGEE. The CDR3 is 16 amino acids. The V and J ends lost 2 bases and 1 base respectively, with 15 bases between them. The CDR3 DNA reads as TGTGCCAGCAGCGTTGCTGGAGGGACTCTCCAAGAGACCCAGTACTTC. Its protein product is CASSVAGGTLQETQYF.

This sequence joins TRBV19 and TRBJ1-1; D gene ambiguous. The CDR3 extends over 14 amino acids. Germline CDR1 is LNHDA and CDR2 is SQIVND (reference sequence). V was cut by 7 bases and J by 1 base, with 13 bases left in between. CDR3 nucleotide sequence: TGTGCCAGTACAGTCCGGGATCCGAACACTGAAGCTTTCTTT. Translated: CASTVRDPNTEAFF.

The V and J genes are TRBV7-8 and TRBJ2-7; the match to TRBD2 covers 10 bases. With V trimmed by 1 base and J by 7 bases, 4 bases remained unmatched. Germline loops: CDR1 SGHVS, CDR2 FQNEAQ. The CDR3 is made up of 14 amino acids. CDR3 nucleotides: TGTGCCAGCAGCTTAGGGGGACTAGCGACGGAGCAGTACTTC. It codes for CASSLGGLATEQYF.

This rearrangement joins TRBV12-3 or TRBV12-4 to TRBJ1-1; D gene uncertain. CDR3 length equals 13 residues. Deletions cut 3 bases from V and 2 bases from J, with 7 bases between. The CDR3 DNA reads as TGTGCCAGCAGTTTGGGGAGTAACACTGAAGCTTTCTTT. The encoded protein is CASSLGSNTEAFF.

The chain combines TRBV5-6 with TRBJ1-1; D is undetermined. Germline V gene data show CDR1 as SGHDT and CDR2 as YYEEEE. Trimming stripped 2 bases from V and 7 bases from J, with 9 bases between. This CDR3 comprises 12 residues. CDR3 amino acids: CASSLSSGEAFF. The CDR3 DNA is TGTGCCAGCAGCTTATCGTCAGGTGAAGCTTTCTTT.

The J gene is TRBJ1-1, the V gene TRBV7-3, with no clear D. In germline, CDR1 is SGHTA, CDR2 FQGTGA. V was cut by 4 bases and J by 7 bases, with 10 bases left in between. The CDR3 length is 12 residues. The CDR3 coding sequence is TGTGCCAGCAGCTCGGAGGGAAATGAAGCTTTCTTT. Protein: CASSSEGNEAFF. The complete variable domain, with remaining parts taken from reference TRBV7-3 and TRBJ1-1, reads GAGVSQTPSNKVTEKGKYVELRCDPISGHTALYWYRQSLGQGPEFLIYFQGTGAADDSGLPNDRFFAVRPEGSVSTLKIQRTERGDSAVYLCASSSEGNEAFFGQGTRLTVV.

The V and J genes are TRBV6-1 and TRBJ2-1, with 9 bases identical to TRBD2. The germline V gene encodes CDR1 MNHNS and CDR2 SASEGT. There are 18 residues in the CDR3. After removal of 2 bases from V and 3 bases from J, the junction contained 11 bases not matched to a gene. Written as DNA, the CDR3 is TGTGCCAGCAGTGAAAGTCAGTCGGGCGGGAGGGTCTACAATGAGCAGTTCTTC. Amino acid sequence: CASSESQSGGRVYNEQFF.

This clone was recorded once. The rearrangement links TRBV5-1 to TRBJ2-7; D is perhaps TRBD1 (5 bases). The length of the CDR3 is 16 residues. CDR1 SGHRS and CDR2 YFSETQ come from the germline V gene. V lost 1 base and J lost 6, with 20 bases in between. In nucleotides, the CDR3 is TGCGCCAGCAGCTTGAACCAGGGATCCTTGTCGGGCGAGCAGTACTTC. Protein sequence: CASSLNQGSLSGEQYF.

The sample holds one count of this clone. The gene calls are TRBV6-6 and TRBJ1-1; 8 nucleotides line up with TRBD1. Germline-derived CDR1 and CDR2 are MNHNY and SVGAGI (reference sequence). The length of the CDR3 is 14 residues. Germline trimming cut 7 bases from V and 5 bases from J; bases unmatched to any gene: 9. CDR3 loop: CASTRTGMGTEAFF. The CDR3 nucleotides read TGTGCCAGCACCCGGACAGGGATGGGGACTGAAGCTTTCTTT.

The V and J genes are TRBV7-2 and TRBJ2-3; TRBD2 matches at 7 bases. Germline CDR1 reads SGHTA; CDR2 reads FQGNSA. The CDR3 contains 14 residues. Trimming cost V 1 base and J 5 bases; bases outside gene matches: 3. The CDR3 is CASSLVIAGDTQYF. The CDR3 DNA reads TGTGCCAGCAGCTTAGTTATAGCGGGAGATACGCAGTATTTT.

The V call is TRBV5-8, the J call TRBJ2-3; 13 bases match TRBD2. The germline V gene has CDR1 SGHTS and CDR2 YDEGEE. V dropped 0 bases and J dropped 4; count of bases not matched to a gene: 2. The CDR3 is 16 residues long. The CDR3 sequence is CASSLGTSGSSDTQYF. The CDR3 bases are TGTGCCAGCAGCTTGGGGACTAGCGGGAGTTCAGATACGCAGTATTTT.

J is TRBJ1-1 and V is TRBV5-1; TRBD1 might be the D (5 bases). Trimming cost V 2 bases and J 5 bases, with 19 bases left between them. The CDR3 loop spans 16 amino acids. The germline gives CDR1 SGHRS, CDR2 YFSETQ. The CDR3 bases are TGCGCCAGCAGCTTTGATTGGGGCCTCTGGGATACTGAAGCTTTCTTT. It codes for CASSFDWGLWDTEAFF.

The V call is TRBV7-9, the J call TRBJ1-3; TRBD1 might be the D (5 bases). The CDR3 extends over 14 amino acids. The germline V and J ends were trimmed by 4 bases and 3 bases, with 10 bases remaining between them. Germline V lookup: CDR1 SEHNR, CDR2 FQNEAQ (reference sequence). Here the CDR3 reads CASSSDSLGNTIYF. DNA of the CDR3: TGTGCCAGCAGCTCCGACAGCCTTGGAAACACCATATATTTT.

The chain recombines TRBV6-5 with TRBJ1-5; 8 bases match TRBD1. The CDR3 has 14 amino acids. CDR1 is MNHEY and CDR2 is SVGAGI in the germline V gene. V gave up 7 bases and J gave up 5 bases; unmatched junction bases: 7. For the CDR3, the DNA is TGTGCCAGCACCAGGTCAGGGGGCTATCAGCCCCAGCATTTT. Translation: CASTRSGGYQPQHF.

V usage is TRBV5-1 and J usage is TRBJ2-1; TRBD2 matches 8 bases. Looked up from germline, CDR1 is SGHRS and CDR2 is YFSETQ. Trimming cost V 2 bases and J 9 bases; bases outside gene matches: 4. The CDR3 is 13 residues long. The CDR3 DNA sequence: TGCGCCAGCAGCTTTGTTAGCGGGACTGAGCAGTTCTTC. Encoded protein: CASSFVSGTEQFF.

The chain links TRBV27 to TRBJ2-1; D remains unclear. V shed 6 bases and J shed 4 bases, with 10 bases lying between them. Germline CDR1 MNHEY, CDR2 SMNVEV (reference sequence). CDR3 size: 13 residues. The CDR3 sequence: CASRPRLYNEQFF. The CDR3 nucleotides are TGTGCCAGCAGACCTAGGCTATACAATGAGCAGTTCTTC.

The V gene is TRBV6-6, the J gene TRBJ2-7; a possible D gene is TRBD2 (6 bases). Germline loops: CDR1 MNHNY, CDR2 SVGAGI (reference sequence). With 2 bases removed from V and 1 base from J, the gap between germline ends came to 12 bases. The CDR3 runs 15 residues. The CDR3, as DNA: TGTGCCAGCAGTTACCCCGCGCGGGGATCCTACGAGCAGTACTTC. Translating gives CASSYPARGSYEQYF.

The gene calls are TRBV6-6 and TRBJ2-7; no clear D gene. Per the germline V gene, CDR1 is MNHNY and CDR2 is SVGAGI (reference sequence). The V gene lost 3 bases and the J gene lost 5 bases, with 11 bases spanning the gap. CDR3 length: 13 residues. The CDR3 spells CASSYEKSNEQYF. The CDR3 nucleotides read TGTGCCAGCAGTTATGAGAAAAGCAACGAGCAGTACTTC.

This chain uses TRBV6-2 or TRBV6-3 with TRBJ1-2; 7 bases match TRBD1. The trim removed 2 bases at V and 3 bases at J, leaving 9 bases unmatched. The CDR3 spans 16 residues. Germline assignment: CDR1 MNHEY and CDR2 SVGEGT. The chain's CDR3 is CASSYGGKGADYGYTF. The CDR3 DNA is TGTGCCAGCAGTTACGGCGGGAAGGGGGCTGACTATGGCTACACCTTC.

V is TRBV5-1 and J is TRBJ2-3; 12 bases agree with TRBD2. CDR3 length: 19 amino acids. V lost 0 bases and J lost 6; bases outside the gene matches: 14. Germline values: CDR1 SGHRS, CDR2 YFSETQ. CDR3 nucleotides: TGCGCCAGCAGCTTGGGGGCTCCCGGACTAGCGGGGACTCTGGATACGCAGTATTTT. Translating gives CASSLGAPGLAGTLDTQYF.